This T cell receptor (beta chain) was recovered during a study of blood T cell repertoires in COVID-19. Study-level information: Acute-phase and convalescent COVID-19 samples originated in the United States, Italy and Spain.

Germline V lookup: CDR1 LGHNA, CDR2 YNFKEQ. V shed 0 bases and J shed 3 bases, with 12 bases lying between them. The CDR3 sequence is 15 residues long. Original handling: Scientists estimated how many nucleated cells there were by amplifying reference gene primers. Assay used: immunoSEQ multiplex PCR; TCRdb lists only in-frame clones, some missing. That table gives V, J and clone size, and the DNA gave D and trimming. The data contain about 200,000 clones, over 70% of them singletons. What was sequenced was peripheral blood. The receptor's source is a woman between 65 and 79 years old with acute or convalescent COVID-19. V is TRBV4-2 and J is TRBJ2-7; a weak D match, TRBD1 (6 bases). This CDR3 is CASSQESRTVYEQYF. The DNA of the CDR3 is TGTGCCAGCAGCCAAGAGTCGCGGACAGTCTACGAGCAGTACTTC.